Given below is one T cell receptor (beta chain) in context. The germline gives CDR1 SEHNR, CDR2 FQNEAQ (reference sequence). The ends were cut back, 7 bases at V and 5 bases at J, with 11 bases in the middle. The CDR3 has 12 amino acids. This sample stems from a study of blood T cell repertoires in COVID-19. Study context: Samples taken during acute and convalescent COVID-19 were collected in the United States, Italy and Spain. From T cells, B-cell-depleted T cells, or PBMCs came the material, which was cDNA or gDNA.

As handled by the study authors: Researchers report that nucleated cell counts were estimated from reference gene primer amplification. TCRdb's table, derived via immunoSEQ multiplex PCR, lists solely in-frame clones and lacks some. That table furnishes V, J and clone size, whereas the DNA furnished D and trimming. The sample records more than 250,000 clones, 86% being singletons. The sample consisted of peripheral blood. The chain joins TRBV7-9 to TRBJ1-1; the D gene is possibly TRBD1 (5 bases). This TCR was recovered from a man aged 18 to 29 with active or convalescent COVID-19. The CDR3 loop is CASTSGGTEAFF. The CDR3 DNA is TGTGCCAGCACCTCGGGGGGAACTGAAGCTTTCTTT.